This T cell receptor beta chain was documented in a study of shared clonotypes between healthy human individuals. As regards this clone: A much larger clone lies one base from this, so it may be a read error. The identical CDR3 is also encoded by other nucleotide sequences in the sample.

The CDR3 covers 12 residues. Between the trimmed V and J ends, which lost 2 bases and 4 bases, there was a span of 4 bases. The V gene's germline CDR1 is KGHSH and CDR2 LQKENI. Only Caucasian adults living in Nashville, Tennessee made up the donor group. Samples underwent the assay at deep level. Per the study methods: ImmunoSEQ output held junction-only sequences without quality scores, so filtering differed. The table came from immunoSEQ multiplex PCR; TCRdb's copy has only in-frame clones and leaves some out. V, J and clone size are taken as reported in that table, and D and trimming were inferred from the DNA itself. The repertoire holds just over 2,000,000 clones, 85% to 95% seen once, with more than 0.1% in the top ten.

The sequence derives from a man aged 18 to 30 in good health. Input material: naive CD4+ T cells sorted from blood. The subset is: CD45RA+ positively selected. V and J are TRBV18 and TRBJ2-3; D is unresolved. CDR3 nucleotides: TGTGCCAGCTCACCAGGGGCAGATACGCAGTATTTT. Translating gives CASSPGADTQYF.